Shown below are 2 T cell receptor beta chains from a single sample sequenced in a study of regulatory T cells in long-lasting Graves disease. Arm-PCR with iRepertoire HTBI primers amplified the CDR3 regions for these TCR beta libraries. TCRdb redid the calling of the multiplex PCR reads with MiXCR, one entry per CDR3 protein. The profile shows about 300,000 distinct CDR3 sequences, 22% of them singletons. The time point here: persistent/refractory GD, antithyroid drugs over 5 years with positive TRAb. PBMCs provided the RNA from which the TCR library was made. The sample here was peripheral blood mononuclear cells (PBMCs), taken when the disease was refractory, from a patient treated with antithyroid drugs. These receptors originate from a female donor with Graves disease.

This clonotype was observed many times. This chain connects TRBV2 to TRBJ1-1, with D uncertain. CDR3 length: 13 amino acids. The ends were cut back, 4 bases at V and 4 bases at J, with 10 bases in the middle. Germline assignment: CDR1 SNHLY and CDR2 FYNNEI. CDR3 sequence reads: CASSVSDGTEAFF. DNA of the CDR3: TGTGCCAGCAGTGTTTCGGATGGCACTGAAGCTTTCTTT.

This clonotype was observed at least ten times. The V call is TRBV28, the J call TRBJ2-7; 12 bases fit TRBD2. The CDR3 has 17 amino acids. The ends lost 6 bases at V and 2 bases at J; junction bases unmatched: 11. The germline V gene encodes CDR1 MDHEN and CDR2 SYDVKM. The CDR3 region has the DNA TGTGCCAGCAGCACAACTAGCGGGAGGACTATTACCTACGAGCAGTACTTC. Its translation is CASSTTSGRTITYEQYF. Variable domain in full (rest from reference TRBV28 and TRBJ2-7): DVKVTQSSRYLVKRTGEKVFLECVQDMDHENMFWYRQDPGLGLRLIYFSYDVKMKEKGDIPEGYSVSREKKERFSLILESASTNQTSMYLCASSTTSGRTITYEQYFGPGTRLTVT.